This T cell receptor (beta chain) was captured by sequencing in a study of blood T cell repertoires in COVID-19. Overall study context: From the United States, Italy and Spain came samples of acute and convalescent COVID-19. PBMCs, B-cell-depleted T cells, or T cells provided the cDNA or gDNA that made up the material.

How the authors handled the data: Amplification of reference gene primers was used by the study to estimate nucleated cell counts. The data were produced by immunoSEQ multiplex PCR, yet TCRdb's version contains in-frame clones alone and is incomplete. Clone size and the V and J calls come from that table; the DNA yielded D and trimming. The sample yields some 220,000 clones, roughly 84% seen once. Germline V gene lookup returns CDR1 SGHRS and CDR2 YFSETQ. This CDR3 contains 16 residues. V was shortened by 3 bases and J by 7 bases, with 20 bases between the two germline ends. The receptor comes from a man in his fifties who had recovered from COVID-19. The source material was peripheral blood. J is TRBJ2-1 and V is TRBV5-1, with D maybe TRBD2 (6 bases). The CDR3 spells CASSWGVSLNFNEQFF. CDR3 sequence (DNA): TGCGCCAGCAGCTGGGGGGTATCTCTTAACTTTAATGAGCAGTTCTTC.